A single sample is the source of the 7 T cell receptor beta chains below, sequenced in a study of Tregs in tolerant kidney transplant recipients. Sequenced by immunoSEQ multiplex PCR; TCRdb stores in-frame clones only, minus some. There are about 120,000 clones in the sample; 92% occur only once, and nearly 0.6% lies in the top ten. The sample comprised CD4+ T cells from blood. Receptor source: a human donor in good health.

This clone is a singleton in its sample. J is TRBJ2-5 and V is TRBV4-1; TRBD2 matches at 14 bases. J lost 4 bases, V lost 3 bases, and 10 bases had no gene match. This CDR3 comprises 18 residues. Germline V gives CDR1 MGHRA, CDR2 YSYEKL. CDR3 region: CASSHDPGLAGGRETQYF. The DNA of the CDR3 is TGCGCCAGCAGCCACGACCCCGGACTAGCGGGGGGTAGAGAGACCCAGTACTTC.

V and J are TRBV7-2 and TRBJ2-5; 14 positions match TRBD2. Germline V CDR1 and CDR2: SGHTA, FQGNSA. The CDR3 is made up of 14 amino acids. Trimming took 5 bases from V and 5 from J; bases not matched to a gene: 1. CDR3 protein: CASSRTSGRETQYF. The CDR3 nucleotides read TGTGCCAGCAGCCGGACTAGCGGGAGGGAGACCCAGTACTTC.

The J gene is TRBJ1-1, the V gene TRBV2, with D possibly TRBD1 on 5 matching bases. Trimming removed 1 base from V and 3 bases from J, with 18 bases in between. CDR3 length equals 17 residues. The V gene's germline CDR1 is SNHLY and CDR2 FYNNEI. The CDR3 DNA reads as TGTGCCAGCAGTGAAGAGGGGTTTCCCAGGTTCCACACTGAAGCTTTCTTT. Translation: CASSEEGFPRFHTEAFF.

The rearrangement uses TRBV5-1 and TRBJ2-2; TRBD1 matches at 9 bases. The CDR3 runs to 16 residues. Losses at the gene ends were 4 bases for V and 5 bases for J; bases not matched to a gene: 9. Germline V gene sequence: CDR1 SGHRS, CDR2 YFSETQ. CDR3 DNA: TGCGCCAGCAGCAGACTAACAGGGGGCCGGACCGGGGAGCTGTTTTTT. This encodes CASSRLTGGRTGELFF.

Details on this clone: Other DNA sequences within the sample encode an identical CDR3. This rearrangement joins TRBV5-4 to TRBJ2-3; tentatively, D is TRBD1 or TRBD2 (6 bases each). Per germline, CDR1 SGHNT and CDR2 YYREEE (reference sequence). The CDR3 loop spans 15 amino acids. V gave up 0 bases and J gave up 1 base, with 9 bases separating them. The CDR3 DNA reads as TGTGCCAGCAGCTTGGGGGGGGCCGGCACAGATACGCAGTATTTT. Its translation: CASSLGGAGTDTQYF.

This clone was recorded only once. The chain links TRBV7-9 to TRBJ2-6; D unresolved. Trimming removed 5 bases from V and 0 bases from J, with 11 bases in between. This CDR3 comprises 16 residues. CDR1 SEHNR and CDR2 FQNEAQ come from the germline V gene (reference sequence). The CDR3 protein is CASSQRLNSGANVLTF. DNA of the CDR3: TGTGCCAGCAGCCAAAGACTCAACTCTGGGGCCAACGTCCTGACTTTC.

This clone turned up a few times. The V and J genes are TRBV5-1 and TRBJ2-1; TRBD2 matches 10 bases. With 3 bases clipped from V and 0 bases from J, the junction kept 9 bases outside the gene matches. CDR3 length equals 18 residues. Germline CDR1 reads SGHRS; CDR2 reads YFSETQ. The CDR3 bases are TGCGCCAGCAGCTCCCGGACTAGCGGACGCGGCTCCTACAATGAGCAGTTCTTC. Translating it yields CASSSRTSGRGSYNEQFF.